This TCR beta chain originates from a study of monozygotic twins with inflammatory bowel disease. Germline V gene lookup returns CDR1 KGHSH and CDR2 LQKENI. This CDR3 is built from 18 residues. As for this clonotype: Antigen unknown.

TCRdb reanalyzed the 5' RACE reads, giving one entry per CDR3 protein sequence and no DNA. This sample's table reports some 150,000 distinct CDR3 sequences. Study-level findings and limits: There was no way to distinguish the different T cell subtypes. Support was lacking for any single strong IBD-associated signal or clonotype. Perhaps reflecting limited power, concordant and discordant twins did not differ in repertoire similarity.

Sequenced input: blood. This receptor was taken from a human donor with ulcerative colitis or Crohn's disease, or a healthy co-twin of an affected twin (not recorded which). The genes are TRBV18 and TRBJ2-2; as DNA is missing, the TRBD1 call by TCRdb cannot be tested. CDR3 residues: CASSPRFSGTSNTGELFF.